This TCR beta chain was documented in a study of identical twins. Points on this clonotype: The antigen remains unidentified.

Template switching, a step in the protocol, added a universal primer site, and cDNA carried unique molecular identifiers. TCRdb itself ran the 5' RACE reads through MiXCR, one entry per CDR3 protein. The data show 350,000 or so distinct CDR3 sequences, approximately 13% seen once. Findings of the study overall: Fewer insertions were carried by abundant cord blood beta clonotypes, but none was seen in memory repertoires.

The germline V gene encodes CDR1 SGHTA and CDR2 FQGTGA. The junction had 12 bases not matched to a gene; V was cut back by 1 base and J by 6 bases. This CDR3 contains 17 residues. The same specimen was also included in a second study, on yellow fever vaccine responses in identical twins.

This receptor was identified in a young woman in good health. The chain uses TRBV7-3 and TRBJ2-1; 7 bases align to TRBD2. Specimen: CD8+ T cells sorted from blood. CDR3 bases: TGTGCCAGCAGCTTAAAACCCCCGGGGAGGGATTCCAATGAGCAGTTCTTC. This codes for CASSLKPPGRDSNEQFF. The full variable domain, with the rest looked up from reference TRBV7-3 and TRBJ2-1, is GAGVSQTPSNKVTEKGKYVELRCDPISGHTALYWYRQSLGQGPEFLIYFQGTGAADDSGLPNDRFFAVRPEGSVSTLKIQRTERGDSAVYLCASSLKPPGRDSNEQFFGPGTRLTVL.